Presented here are 21 T cell receptor beta chains from one specimen sequenced in a study of Tregs in tolerant kidney transplant recipients. The repertoire was sequenced with immunoSEQ multiplex PCR; TCRdb's copy has only in-frame clones and lacks some. This sample carries 200,000 to 300,000 clones, 65% to 85% of them seen once, and the ten largest clones take less than 0.75%. The material sequenced was CD4+ T cells from blood. The receptors come from a human donor in good health.

This clone appeared once. The V call is TRBV18, the J call TRBJ1-6, with D perhaps matching TRBD1 (5 bases). Trimming removed 2 bases from V and 8 bases from J, with 10 bases in between. CDR1 and CDR2 (germline): KGHSH, LQKENI. CDR3 length: 14 amino acids. For the CDR3, the DNA is TGTGCCAGCTCACCAAGGGGAATCGATTCACCCCTCCACTTT. Protein product: CASSPRGIDSPLHF. The variable domain in full, with the rest retrieved from reference TRBV18 and TRBJ1-6, is NAGVMQNPRHLVRRRGQEARLRCSPMKGHSHVYWYRQLPEEGLKFMVYLQKENIIDESGMPKERFSAEFPKEGPSILRIQQVVRGDSAAYFCASSPRGIDSPLHFGNGTRLTVT.

The rearrangement joins TRBV2 to TRBJ1-2, with D perhaps matching TRBD1 (5 bases). V was trimmed by 6 bases and J by 2 bases, leaving 13 bases between them. The CDR3 spans 14 residues. Germline V gives CDR1 SNHLY, CDR2 FYNNEI. CDR3 nucleotides: TGTGCCAGCAGAGGGGACGGGAAGAACTATGGCTACACCTTC. Translation: CASRGDGKNYGYTF.

This chain uses TRBV25-1 with TRBJ1-3; D is possibly TRBD1 (5 bases). The CDR3 consists of 14 residues. The V end lost 8 bases, the J end lost 0 bases, and 11 bases lay between the germline ends. The germline gives CDR1 MGHDK, CDR2 SYGVNS. CDR3 coding DNA: TGTGCCAGCTCAGACAGCTCCTCTGGAAACACCATATATTTT. The encoded protein is CASSDSSSGNTIYF.

This chain links TRBV5-6 with TRBJ2-7; D remains unclear. The CDR3 has 18 amino acids. V was trimmed by 4 bases and J by 0 bases, leaving 23 bases between them. Germline V lookup: CDR1 SGHDT, CDR2 YYEEEE. The CDR3 nucleotides are TGTGCCAGCAGCCAGCAGCATTTTTGGCGGCGATCCTCCTACGAGCAGTACTTC. As protein: CASSQQHFWRRSSYEQYF. Full variable domain (remainder filled in from reference TRBV5-6 and TRBJ2-7): DAGVTQSPTHLIKTRGQQVTLRCSPKSGHDTVSWYQQALGQGPQFIFQYYEEEERQRGNFPDRFSGHQFPNYSSELNVNALLLGDSALYLCASSQQHFWRRSSYEQYFGPGTRLTVT.

The gene calls are TRBV5-1 and TRBJ1-1; possible D gene TRBD1, 5 bases. V lost 2 bases to trimming and J lost 1 base, with 15 bases between them. The CDR3 totals 16 residues. CDR1 and CDR2 (germline): SGHRS, YFSETQ. CDR3 amino acids: CASSLKGGVGNTEAFF. DNA of the CDR3: TGCGCCAGCAGCTTAAAGGGAGGGGTTGGGAACACTGAAGCTTTCTTT.

A single count supports this clone. The V gene is TRBV2, the J gene TRBJ2-7, with TRBD2 matching 12 bases. The CDR3 is 15 residues long. Germline V gives CDR1 SNHLY, CDR2 FYNNEI. The junction had 9 bases not matched to a gene; V was cut back by 4 bases and J by 8 bases. As DNA, the CDR3 is TGTGCCAGCAGTGTTGAGGCACTAGCGGGGGGAAAGCAGTACTTC. It translates to CASSVEALAGGKQYF.

The V gene is TRBV2, the J gene TRBJ1-2, with 7 bases that match TRBD1. The V gene end was trimmed by 6 bases and the J gene end by 5 bases; junction bases not matched to a gene: 12. This CDR3 contains 15 residues. CDR1 and CDR2 (germline): SNHLY, FYNNEI. The CDR3 DNA follows: TGTGCCAGCAGGGAACGGGGGGACAGCGGATATGGCTACACCTTC. Its translation: CASRERGDSGYGYTF.

V and J are TRBV18 and TRBJ2-2; D gene ambiguous. The V gene's germline CDR1 is KGHSH and CDR2 LQKENI. This CDR3 region has 15 residues. V was pared by 3 bases and J by 3 bases, with 11 bases between. The CDR3 DNA reads as TGTGCCAGCTCACCCCCACAACCTCACACCGGGGAGCTGTTTTTT. This gives the protein CASSPPQPHTGELFF.

The CDR3 here is CASSIVGHITWSNQPQHF. The CDR3 DNA is TGTGCCAGTAGTATAGTTGGTCATATAACATGGAGCAATCAGCCCCAGCATTTT. The chain links TRBV19 to TRBJ1-5; D gene unclear. CDR1 LNHDA and CDR2 SQIVND come from the germline V gene (reference sequence). CDR3 size: 18 residues. V lost 1 base and J 1 base, leaving 17 bases between the germline ends.

The rearrangement joins TRBV29-1 to TRBJ2-1; 14 positions agree with TRBD2. CDR3 size: 16 residues. Germline V gene data show CDR1 as SQVTM and CDR2 as ANQGSEA. V was pared by 4 bases and J by 4 bases, with 6 bases of the junction left unmatched. CDR3 sequence (DNA): TGCAGCGTTGGGCCGACTAGCGGGGGGGGTTACAATGAGCAGTTCTTC. Amino acid sequence: CSVGPTSGGGYNEQFF.

The chain combines TRBV2 with TRBJ1-2; unclear D gene. The germline V gene encodes CDR1 SNHLY and CDR2 FYNNEI. This CDR3 region has 12 residues. V was shortened by 6 bases and J by 2 bases, with 7 bases between the two germline ends. The CDR3 region is CASRESNYGYTF. CDR3 nucleotides: TGTGCCAGCAGGGAGTCGAACTATGGCTACACCTTC.

This chain links TRBV5-4 with TRBJ2-5, with 8 bases lining up with TRBD2. With V trimmed by 0 bases and J by 5 bases, 6 bases remained unmatched. The CDR3 loop spans 15 amino acids. Germline V gives CDR1 SGHNT, CDR2 YYREEE (reference sequence). Here the CDR3 reads CASSLAGGARETQYF. The CDR3 DNA is TGTGCCAGCAGCTTGGCGGGGGGGGCCCGGGAGACCCAGTACTTC. The whole variable domain, remainder taken from reference TRBV5-4 and TRBJ2-5, is ETGVTQSPTHLIKTRGQQVTLRCSSQSGHNTVSWYQQALGQGPQFIFQYYREEENGRGNFPPRFSGLQFPNYSSELNVNALELDDSALYLCASSLAGGARETQYFGPGTRLLVL.

The J gene is TRBJ2-3, the V gene TRBV7-2; D is unresolved. Looked up from germline, CDR1 is SGHTA and CDR2 is FQGNSA. V gave up 2 bases and J gave up 3 bases, with 3 bases separating them. The CDR3 length is 12 residues. The CDR3 is CASSLFTDTQYF. The DNA for the CDR3 is TGTGCCAGCAGCTTATTTACAGATACGCAGTATTTT. Filled out from reference TRBV7-2 and TRBJ2-3, the complete variable domain reads GAGVSQSPSNKVTEKGKDVELRCDPISGHTALYWYRQSLGQGLEFLIYFQGNSAPDKSGLPSDRFSAERTGGSVSTLTIQRTQQEDSAVYLCASSLFTDTQYFGPGTRLTVL.

The V and J genes are TRBV7-7 and TRBJ2-5; no reliable D call. V lost 5 bases and J lost 2, with 12 bases in between. CDR3 size: 14 residues. The germline gives CDR1 SSHAT, CDR2 FNYEAQ (reference sequence). CDR3 DNA: TGTGCCAGCAGCCCCACTTTTAGTCAAGAGACCCAGTACTTC. Its protein is CASSPTFSQETQYF.

This chain joins TRBV29-1 and TRBJ2-2; D remains ambiguous. The CDR3 has 12 residues. The germline V gene encodes CDR1 SQVTM and CDR2 ANQGSEA. Between the trimmed V and J ends, which lost 8 bases and 5 bases, there was a span of 12 bases. The CDR3 is CSTSFSTGELFF. CDR3 in DNA: TGCAGCACCTCATTTTCTACCGGGGAGCTGTTTTTT.

The V and J genes are TRBV11-3 and TRBJ2-1, with D possibly being TRBD2 (7 bases). The CDR3 is made up of 15 amino acids. Per the germline V gene, CDR1 is SGHNT and CDR2 is YENEEA. Trimming removed 5 bases from V and 10 bases from J, with 21 bases in between. CDR3 nucleotides: TGTGCCAGCAGCAACCGCGGGGGCCGGGAAAAAGAGCAGTTCTTC. This gives the protein CASSNRGGREKEQFF.

The chain employs TRBV7-9 and TRBJ1-2; D remains unclear. Germline assignment: CDR1 SEHNR and CDR2 FQNEAQ (reference sequence). The CDR3 sequence is 13 residues long. V lost 1 base, J lost 7 bases, and 10 bases lay in between. The CDR3 loop is CASSLGEGSGYTF. The CDR3 DNA reads TGTGCCAGCAGCTTAGGGGAGGGCAGTGGCTACACCTTC.

J is TRBJ2-7 and V is TRBV4-2, with a tentative D call TRBD2 (6 bases). Trimming pared 0 bases from V and 2 bases from J, leaving 11 bases between. From germline, CDR1 is LGHNA and CDR2 YNFKEQ. CDR3 length equals 15 residues. The CDR3 is CASSQDRDSPYEQYF. Here the CDR3 DNA reads TGTGCCAGCAGCCAAGACAGGGACTCGCCCTACGAGCAGTACTTC.

This rearrangement joins TRBV21-1 to TRBJ2-3; the table's TRBD2 call for D was not verified on the DNA. TRBV21-1 is assigned pseudogene status. The length of the CDR3 is 17 residues. Here the CDR3 DNA reads TGTGCCAGCAGCAAAGGGAGACTCCGCCGGGTAACAGATACGCAGTATTTT. Residues: CASSKGRLRRVTDTQYF.

The V call is TRBV2, the J call TRBJ2-7; D unclear. There are 13 residues in the CDR3. V dropped 8 bases and J dropped 1 base, with 12 bases sitting between them. The germline V gene has CDR1 SNHLY and CDR2 FYNNEI. DNA for the CDR3: TGTGCCAGCTCCGGTAGGAATTCCTACGAGCAGTACTTC. The encoded protein is CASSGRNSYEQYF.

The chain employs TRBV12-5 and TRBJ2-1; 7 positions match TRBD1. Germline values: CDR1 LGHNT, CDR2 FRNRAP. This CDR3 has 14 amino acids. Unmatched junction bases numbered 1, after V lost 4 bases and J lost 1 base. CDR3 amino acids: CASGSGQSYNEQFF. CDR3 bases: TGTGCTAGTGGTTCGGGACAGTCCTACAATGAGCAGTTCTTC. The variable domain in full, completed from reference TRBV12-5 and TRBJ2-1, reads DARVTQTPRHKVTEMGQEVTMRCQPILGHNTVFWYRQTMMQGLELLAYFRNRAPLDDSGMPKDRFSAEMPDATLATLKIQPSEPRDSAVYFCASGSGQSYNEQFFGPGTRLTVL.